This entry lists 17 T cell receptor beta chains sequenced from one sample in a study of T cell responses to AZD1222 COVID-19 vaccine. The table came from immunoSEQ multiplex PCR; TCRdb's copy has only in-frame clones and leaves some out. Of around 140,000 clones listed, around 90% are singletons. The source was peripheral blood, collected 28 days after the second AZD1222 dose. The receptors here all came from an adult who received the AZD1222 COVID-19 vaccine.

In its sample, this clone was seen a few times. The chain employs TRBV5-1 and TRBJ1-6; 9 bases align to TRBD1. In germline, CDR1 is SGHRS, CDR2 YFSETQ. V trimming: 3 bases; J trimming: 9 bases; junction bases outside the gene matches: 10. The CDR3 runs 16 residues. The CDR3 sequence: CASSSGQGTFGSPLHF. CDR3 DNA: TGCGCCAGCAGCTCGGGACAGGGCACTTTTGGTTCACCCCTCCACTTT.

V is TRBV25-1 and J is TRBJ1-2; 9 nucleotides agree with TRBD1. The ends lost 8 bases at V and 0 bases at J; junction bases unmatched: 10. This CDR3 has 16 residues. Germline V gene lookup returns CDR1 MGHDK and CDR2 SYGVNS. CDR3 sequence: CASGPAGQGTNYGYTF. The CDR3 nucleotides read TGTGCCAGCGGACCTGCGGGACAGGGTACTAACTATGGCTACACCTTC.

J is TRBJ1-5 and V is TRBV15; D is ambiguous. The CDR3 spans 15 residues. Trimming took 3 bases from V and 0 from J, leaving 9 bases between them. Germline V lookup: CDR1 LNHNV, CDR2 YYDKDF (reference sequence). Here the CDR3 reads CATSSPDGSNQPQHF. DNA of the CDR3: TGTGCCACCAGCAGTCCGGACGGTAGCAATCAGCCCCAGCATTTT.

This chain connects TRBV6-5 to TRBJ1-2, with D possibly TRBD1 on 5 matching bases. V was cut by 0 bases and J by 5 bases, with 10 bases left in between. The germline V gene encodes CDR1 MNHEY and CDR2 SVGAGI. There are 14 residues in the CDR3. Written as DNA, the CDR3 is TGTGCCAGCAGTTACTCCGGGACGGTGTATGGCTACACCTTC. Translation gives CASSYSGTVYGYTF.

V usage is TRBV4-3 and J usage is TRBJ1-2, with D hard to call. Between the trimmed V and J ends, which lost 0 bases and 8 bases, there was a span of 13 bases. The germline V gene encodes CDR1 LGHNA and CDR2 YSLEER. The CDR3 sequence is 14 residues long. The DNA for the CDR3 is TGCGCCAGCAGCCAAGACTTGGTCCGACGGGGCTACACCTTC. Its protein is CASSQDLVRRGYTF.

V usage is TRBV7-9 and J usage is TRBJ1-1; no reliable D call. CDR3 length: 11 amino acids. Trimming removed 3 bases at V and 7 bases at J, with 6 bases between. Germline-derived CDR1 and CDR2 are SEHNR and FQNEAQ (reference sequence). DNA of the CDR3: TGTGCCAGCAGCTTGGGGTATGAAGCTTTCTTT. As protein: CASSLGYEAFF. Full variable domain (missing parts from reference TRBV7-9 and TRBJ1-1): DTGVSQNPRHKITKRGQNVTFRCDPISEHNRLYWYRQTLGQGPEFLTYFQNEAQLEKSRLLSDRFSAERPKGSFSTLEIQRTEQGDSAMYLCASSLGYEAFFGQGTRLTVV.

This chain links TRBV19 with TRBJ1-4; 7 nucleotides line up with TRBD1. CDR3 length: 15 amino acids. Losses at the gene ends were 3 bases for V and 4 bases for J; bases not matched to a gene: 5. CDR1 is LNHDA and CDR2 is SQIVND in the germline V gene (reference sequence). The CDR3 sequence: CASSITGAGNEKLFF. CDR3 nucleotide sequence: TGTGCCAGTAGTATTACAGGGGCGGGTAATGAAAAACTGTTTTTT. The whole variable domain, filled in from reference TRBV19 and TRBJ1-4, reads DGGITQSPKYLFRKEGQNVTLSCEQNLNHDAMYWYRQDPGQGLRLIYYSQIVNDFQKGDIAEGYSVSREKKESFPLTVTSAQKNPTAFYLCASSITGAGNEKLFFGSGTQLSVL.

This clone is a singleton in its sample. This chain joins TRBV7-2 and TRBJ1-3; tentative D call: TRBD1 (5 bases). Germline CDR1 and CDR2: SGHTA and FQGNSA. V shed 0 bases and J shed 0 bases, with 9 bases lying between them. The CDR3 totals 16 residues. CDR3 amino acids: CASSLAATVSGNTIYF. For the CDR3, the DNA is TGTGCCAGCAGCTTAGCTGCGACAGTCTCTGGAAACACCATATATTTT. The full variable domain, completed using reference TRBV7-2 and TRBJ1-3, is GAGVSQSPSNKVTEKGKDVELRCDPISGHTALYWYRQSLGQGLEFLIYFQGNSAPDKSGLPSDRFSAERTGGSVSTLTIQRTQQEDSAVYLCASSLAATVSGNTIYFGEGSWLTVV.

V and J are TRBV2 and TRBJ2-7, with D uncertain. The CDR3 sequence is 17 residues long. The V gene's germline CDR1 is SNHLY and CDR2 FYNNEI. Trimming removed 3 bases from V and 2 bases from J, with 20 bases in between. This chain's CDR3 is CASSEDGSGSSTYEQYV. The CDR3 DNA reads TGTGCCAGCAGTGAGGACGGGTCCGGAAGTTCTACCTACGAGCAGTACGTC.

The rearrangement uses TRBV7-9 and TRBJ2-4; unclear D gene. CDR1 is SEHNR and CDR2 is FQNEAQ in the germline V gene (reference sequence). Trimming pared 4 bases from V and 1 base from J, leaving 8 bases between. There are 14 residues in the CDR3. In nucleotides, the CDR3 is TGTGCCAGCAGCTCCCGAGAGGCCAAAAACATTCAGTACTTC. Protein: CASSSREAKNIQYF. Complete variable domain (other parts from reference TRBV7-9 and TRBJ2-4): DTGVSQNPRHKITKRGQNVTFRCDPISEHNRLYWYRQTLGQGPEFLTYFQNEAQLEKSRLLSDRFSAERPKGSFSTLEIQRTEQGDSAMYLCASSSREAKNIQYFGAGTRLSVL.

The chain joins TRBV28 to TRBJ1-2, with a tentative D call TRBD1 (5 bases). Germline-derived CDR1 and CDR2 are MDHEN and SYDVKM. There are 12 residues in the CDR3. V was cut by 6 bases and J by 4 bases, with 9 bases left in between. Written as DNA, the CDR3 is TGTGCCAGCAGCACAGGAGCCTATGGCTACACCTTC. It translates to CASSTGAYGYTF.

The chain has TRBV4-1 and TRBJ1-4; D gene ambiguous. V lost 0 bases, J lost 8 bases, and 4 bases lay in between. This CDR3 contains 12 residues. Germline CDR1 is MGHRA and CDR2 is YSYEKL. The CDR3 nucleotides are TGCGCCAGCAGCCAAGATGTGGAAAAACTGTTTTTT. Translating gives CASSQDVEKLFF.

The CDR3 loop reads CASSQGSSYNSPLHF. CDR3 nucleotide sequence: TGCGCCAGCAGCCAAGGAAGCTCCTATAATTCACCCCTCCACTTT. This chain joins TRBV4-3 and TRBJ1-6; D unclear. The germline V gene encodes CDR1 LGHNA and CDR2 YSLEER. V gave up 1 base and J gave up 0 bases, with 4 bases separating them. The CDR3 totals 15 residues.

The rearrangement links TRBV6-6 to TRBJ2-3; a weak D match, TRBD1 (7 bases). The CDR3 length is 16 residues. Germline lookup yields CDR1 MNHNY and CDR2 SVGAGI (reference sequence). Between the trimmed V and J ends, which lost 0 bases and 0 bases, there was a span of 10 bases. DNA of the CDR3: TGTGCCAGCAGTTACTCCAGGGGGGAGAGCACAGATACGCAGTATTTT. This codes for CASSYSRGESTDTQYF.

The V call is TRBV6-1, the J call TRBJ1-2; 8 bases are shared with TRBD1. The germline gives CDR1 MNHNS, CDR2 SASEGT. V lost 2 bases to trimming and J lost 5 bases; unmatched junction nucleotides: 10. The CDR3 spans 16 residues. CDR3 region: CASSESGQVIFYGYTF. CDR3 in DNA: TGTGCCAGCAGTGAATCGGGACAGGTCATCTTTTATGGCTACACCTTC.

The chain employs TRBV7-9 and TRBJ1-1; D gene unclear. V was shortened by 0 bases and J by 5 bases, with 7 bases between the two germline ends. Germline CDR1 SEHNR, CDR2 FQNEAQ (reference sequence). The CDR3 is 13 residues long. For the CDR3, the DNA is TGTGCCAGCAGCTTAGCAGGGAAAACTGAAGCTTTCTTT. Translation: CASSLAGKTEAFF.

The J gene is TRBJ2-1, the V gene TRBV2, with 9 bases fitting TRBD2. CDR3 length equals 14 residues. With 6 bases clipped from V and 5 bases from J, the junction kept 5 bases outside the gene matches. Germline V gene data show CDR1 as SNHLY and CDR2 as FYNNEI. The chain's CDR3 is CASRVAGGHNEQFF. The CDR3 DNA reads as TGTGCCAGCAGGGTTGCGGGAGGGCACAATGAGCAGTTCTTC.